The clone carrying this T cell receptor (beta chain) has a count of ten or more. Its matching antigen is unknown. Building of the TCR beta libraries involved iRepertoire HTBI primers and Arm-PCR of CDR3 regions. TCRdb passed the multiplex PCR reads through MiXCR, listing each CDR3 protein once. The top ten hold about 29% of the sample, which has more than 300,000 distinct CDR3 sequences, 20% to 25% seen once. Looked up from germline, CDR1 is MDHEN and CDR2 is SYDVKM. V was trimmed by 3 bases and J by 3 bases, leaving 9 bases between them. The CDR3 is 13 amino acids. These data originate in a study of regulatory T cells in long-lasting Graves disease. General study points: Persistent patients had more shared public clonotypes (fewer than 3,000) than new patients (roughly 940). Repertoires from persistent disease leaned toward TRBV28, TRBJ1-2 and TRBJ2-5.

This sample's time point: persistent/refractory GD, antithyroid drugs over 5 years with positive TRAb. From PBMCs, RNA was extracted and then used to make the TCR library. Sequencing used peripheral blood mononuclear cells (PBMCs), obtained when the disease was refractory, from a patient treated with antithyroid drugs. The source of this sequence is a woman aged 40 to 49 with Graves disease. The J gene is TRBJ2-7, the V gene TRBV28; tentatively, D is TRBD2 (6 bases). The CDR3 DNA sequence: TGTGCCAGCAGTTTGGCTAGCGTCTACGAGCAGTACTTC. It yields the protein CASSLASVYEQYF. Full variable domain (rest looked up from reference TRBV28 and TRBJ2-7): DVKVTQSSRYLVKRTGEKVFLECVQDMDHENMFWYRQDPGLGLRLIYFSYDVKMKEKGDIPEGYSVSREKKERFSLILESASTNQTSMYLCASSLASVYEQYFGPGTRLTVT.